A single sample gave rise to the 5 T cell receptor beta chains below, sequenced in a study of T cells in Graves' hyperthyroidism and ophthalmopathy. The TCR beta CDR3 regions underwent amplification using RNA transcripts as the source. The primer set for the first-round RT-PCR of the TCR CDR3 was HTBI. MiXCR, run by TCRdb on the multiplex PCR reads, gives a single entry per CDR3 protein. This sample has 300,000 to 400,000 distinct CDR3 sequences; roughly 18% occur once, and the top ten carry around 47%. Sequenced input: blood. The receptors originated from a woman between 50 and 59 years old with Graves' hyperthyroidism.

The rearrangement joins TRBV12-3 or TRBV12-4 to TRBJ2-1; no firm D call. This CDR3 is 13 amino acids long. The V gene lost 3 bases and the J gene lost 10 bases, with 13 bases spanning the gap. In DNA form, the CDR3 reads TGTGCCAGCAGTTTCGGGCCCGGTGAGGAGCAGTTCTTC. Its translation is CASSFGPGEEQFF.

In this sample, this clonotype turned up many times. This chain links TRBV7-9 with TRBJ2-1; TRBD2 is a possible D gene (5 bases). There are 12 residues in the CDR3. With 2 bases removed from V and 7 bases from J, the gap between germline ends came to 6 bases. Germline-derived CDR1 and CDR2 are SEHNR and FQNEAQ (reference sequence). Here the CDR3 DNA reads TGTGCCAGCAGCTTAACTAGTAATGAGCAGTTCTTC. This encodes CASSLTSNEQFF.

The chain combines TRBV3-1 with TRBJ2-1; 16 nucleotides align to TRBD2. The junction had 2 bases not matched to a gene; V was cut back by 3 bases and J by 9 bases. Germline V gene data show CDR1 as LGHDT and CDR2 as YNNKEL (reference sequence). The CDR3 is 15 amino acids. For the CDR3, the DNA is TGTGCCAGCAGCCACGGGACTAGCGGGGGGGGTGAGCAGTTCTTC. Its translation is CASSHGTSGGGEQFF.

The chain couples TRBV9 to TRBJ1-4; D unresolved. V was trimmed by 0 bases and J by 11 bases, leaving 14 bases between them. The CDR3 totals 14 residues. Germline lookup yields CDR1 SGDLS and CDR2 YYNGEE. The CDR3 nucleotides read TGTGCCAGCAGCGTAGATAAGGTTTCGACGAAACTGTTTTTT. This codes for CASSVDKVSTKLFF.

This clonotype was recorded at least ten times. The V and J genes are TRBV7-2 and TRBJ2-1; no reliable D call. CDR1 and CDR2 from the germline V gene are SGHTA and FQGNSA. V was pared by 3 bases and J by 12 bases, with 15 bases between. The CDR3 covers 13 residues. CDR3 sequence (DNA): TGTGCCAGCAGCTTTCCGACTGGGCTATGGCAGTTCTTC. It yields the protein CASSFPTGLWQFF.